This TCR beta chain was documented in a study of cytomegalovirus exposure and HLA in healthy donors. About the study: Inside one of the first data releases sat 80 million to 95 million unique TCRs taken from HLA-typed donors.

The CDR3 consists of 16 residues. CDR1 is SGHAT and CDR2 is FQNNGV in the germline V gene. V was pared by 2 bases and J by 2 bases, with 4 bases of the junction left unmatched. The PCR made use of 60 Vbeta and 13 Jbeta primers. Only in-frame clones appear in the TCRdb table, and some are missing; sequencing was by immunoSEQ multiplex PCR. The table shows under 170,000 clones, with around 79% occurring only once. Findings and caveats of the study: Altogether, about 160 TCR beta chains were recorded as cytomegalovirus-associated. Later work associated roughly 17,000 TCR beta sequences with HLA alleles at 0.05 false discovery rate.

This clone appeared a few times. The target antigen is unknown. V gene TRBV11-2 combines with J gene TRBJ2-1; 9 bases map to TRBD2. The TCR sequence derives from a human donor in good health. Sequenced input: PBMCs. In DNA form, the CDR3 reads TGTGCCAGCAGCTTAACTGGCGGGGGGGCCTACAATGAGCAGTTCTTC. Protein: CASSLTGGGAYNEQFF.